The entry that follows covers one T cell receptor (beta chain) sequence. What it binds is unknown. The sample belongs to a study of response to subunit inactivated influenza vaccine. Study observations and caveats: New T cells are recruited in small numbers by each seasonal influenza vaccination, according to the authors' suggestion.

V was shortened by 1 base and J by 7 bases, with 14 bases between the two germline ends. The CDR3 length is 15 residues. TCRdb recomputed calls from the RT-PCR reads with MiXCR, one row per CDR3 protein. The sample shows some 180,000 distinct CDR3 sequences, approximately 9.2% of them seen only once. The chain combines TRBV12-3 or TRBV12-4 with TRBJ2-1, with TRBD2 as a possible D gene (6 bases). The source of this sequence is a man over 45 who received an inactivated influenza vaccine. The source was non-naive T cells sorted from PBMCs, collected on the day of vaccination. The CDR3 coding sequence is TGTGCCAGCAGTTTAGGACGGGGACTGGGAAATGAGCAGTTCTTC. Translated, it gives CASSLGRGLGNEQFF.